This entry lists 32 T cell receptor beta chains sequenced from one sample in a study. Tregs were sorted as CD4+CD25+CD127-/low cells. TCRdb re-called the 5' RACE reads through MiXCR, storing one row per CDR3 protein. This sample has some 10,000 distinct CDR3 sequences, with 17% found just once. Specimen: Tregs sorted from a lymph node. These TCRs come from a female donor with breast cancer.

This clonotype was picked up a small number of times. This may come from a read error, since a much larger clone is one base off. The chain couples TRBV20-1 to TRBJ2-5; perhaps TRBD2 as D (6 bases). Germline V gene lookup returns CDR1 DFQATT and CDR2 SNEGSKA (reference sequence). The CDR3 covers 12 residues. Here the CDR3 reads CRARLGGETQYF. The CDR3 DNA sequence: TGCAGGGCTAGACTAGGAGGGGAGACCCAGTACTTC.

This clonotype was counted many times. The chain couples TRBV4-1 to TRBJ1-1; maybe TRBD1 (5 bases). Germline-derived CDR1 and CDR2 are MGHRA and YSYEKL. Trimming shortened V by 2 bases and J by 4 bases, and 14 bases separated the two germline ends. This CDR3 region has 15 residues. Here the CDR3 reads CASSQPWGDGTEAFF. CDR3 coding DNA: TGCGCCAGCAGCCAACCGTGGGGGGATGGCACTGAAGCTTTCTTT.

At least ten counts were recorded for this clonotype. The chain employs TRBV18 and TRBJ2-5, with D perhaps matching TRBD1 (6 bases). CDR1 and CDR2 from the germline V gene are KGHSH and LQKENI. V was shortened by 6 bases and J by 4 bases, with 12 bases between the two germline ends. This CDR3 contains 13 residues. CDR3: CASSARGGETQYF. The CDR3 DNA is TGTGCCAGCTCTGCTAGAGGGGGAGAGACCCAGTACTTC.

The chain has TRBV5-1 and TRBJ2-2, with 9 bases matching TRBD1. From germline, CDR1 is SGHRS and CDR2 YFSETQ. After removal of 4 bases from V and 2 bases from J, the junction contained 6 bases not matched to a gene. The CDR3 contains 16 residues. The CDR3 DNA reads as TGCGCCAGCAGCCCGTCGGGACAGGGTAACACCGGGGAGCTGTTTTTT. It specifies CASSPSGQGNTGELFF.

This clonotype showed up many times. V usage is TRBV7-7 and J usage is TRBJ2-5, with a tentative D call TRBD1 (6 bases). Germline CDR1 reads SSHAT; CDR2 reads FNYEAQ (reference sequence). The V and J ends lost 5 bases and 2 bases respectively, with 18 bases between them. This CDR3 spans 16 amino acids. CDR3 amino acids: CASSPKTGLGQETQYF. The CDR3 DNA follows: TGTGCCAGCAGCCCAAAAACAGGGCTTGGGCAAGAGACCCAGTACTTC.

This clonotype is labeled as medium-sized. The rearrangement links TRBV5-5 to TRBJ1-2; a possible D gene is TRBD1 (6 bases). The length of the CDR3 is 16 residues. Per the germline V gene, CDR1 is SGHKS and CDR2 is YYEKEE (reference sequence). V lost 4 bases to trimming and J lost 5 bases, with 21 bases between them. DNA for the CDR3: TGTGCCAGCAGCCAAGAGACAGGCCTCCTCTCTTATGGCTACACCTTC. It is translated as CASSQETGLLSYGYTF.

At least ten counts were recorded for this clonotype. CDR3 region: CASSSRGGTYEQYF. The CDR3, as DNA: TGTGCCAGCAGCTCCCGCGGCGGAACCTACGAGCAGTACTTC. The rearrangement links TRBV7-9 to TRBJ2-7; unclear D gene. CDR3 size: 14 residues. Germline loops: CDR1 SEHNR, CDR2 FQNEAQ (reference sequence). Trimming removed 4 bases at V and 2 bases at J, with 12 bases between.

In this sample, this clonotype turned up many times. The rearrangement links TRBV28 to TRBJ2-7, with TRBD2 matching over 9 bases. Germline lookup yields CDR1 MDHEN and CDR2 SYDVKM. V dropped 8 bases and J dropped 2; count of bases not matched to a gene: 7. CDR3 length equals 14 residues. CDR3 DNA: TGTGCCAGCGCCCGGACTAGCGCAACCTACGAGCAGTACTTC. As protein: CASARTSATYEQYF.

This clonotype was picked up many times. A read error may produce the germline difference seen at one junction end. This chain joins TRBV7-2 and TRBJ1-3; no clear D. The germline V gene has CDR1 SGHTA and CDR2 FQGNSA. The CDR3 is made up of 13 amino acids. The CDR3 is CASSSRAENTVYF. Here the CDR3 DNA reads TGTGCCAGCAGCTCCCGGGCCGAAAACACCGTATATTTT.

This clonotype was seen a handful of times. The chain carries TRBV7-9 and TRBJ1-2, with a possible D match to TRBD1 (5 bases). CDR1 and CDR2 (germline): SEHNR, FQNEAQ (reference sequence). V was cut by 5 bases and J by 8 bases, with 12 bases left in between. The CDR3 contains 12 residues. The CDR3, as DNA: TGTGCCAGCAGCGTGACGGGGGACGGCTACACCTTC. This gives the protein CASSVTGDGYTF.

By its share, this clonotype is medium-sized. The rearrangement joins TRBV7-3 to TRBJ2-3; TRBD1 is a possible D gene (5 bases). This CDR3 region has 15 residues. The V and J ends lost 2 bases and 2 bases respectively, with 11 bases between them. Germline CDR1 reads SGHTA; CDR2 reads FQGTGA. The CDR3 nucleotides are TGTGCCAGCAGCTTATTAGGACACACCACAGATACGCAGTATTTT. As protein: CASSLLGHTTDTQYF.

This clonotype was seen at least ten times. The V and J genes are TRBV20-1 and TRBJ2-1; D not resolved. This CDR3 region has 12 residues. CDR1 and CDR2 (germline): DFQATT, SNEGSKA (reference sequence). V was trimmed by 6 bases and J by 9 bases, leaving 15 bases between them. CDR3 in DNA: TGCAGTGCGGAATCTAGTTCCCTTGAGCAGTTCTTC. Amino acid sequence: CSAESSSLEQFF.

Judged by abundance, this clonotype is medium-sized. The chain carries TRBV6-2 or TRBV6-3 and TRBJ1-1, with 9 bases aligning to TRBD1. CDR3 size: 13 residues. The trim removed 10 bases at V and 5 bases at J, leaving 8 bases unmatched. Germline loops: CDR1 MNHEY, CDR2 SVGEGT. DNA of the CDR3: TGTGCCACGGACAGGGGAGGAGATACTGAAGCTTTCTTT. It codes for CATDRGGDTEAFF.

This sequence joins TRBV27 and TRBJ2-7; 8 bases agree with TRBD1. Trimming at V came to 5 bases and at J to 4 bases, leaving 4 bases not matched to a gene. Germline assignment: CDR1 MNHEY and CDR2 SMNVEV (reference sequence). This CDR3 spans 13 amino acids. The CDR3 DNA reads as TGTGCCAGCAGTACAGGGGGAACGTACGAGCAGTACTTC. It translates to CASSTGGTYEQYF.

This clonotype is labeled medium-sized. The chain carries TRBV20-1 and TRBJ2-1, with 8 nucleotides matching TRBD2. CDR3 length: 14 amino acids. Trimming removed 5 bases from V and 7 bases from J; junction bases left unmatched: 10. The germline V gene has CDR1 DFQATT and CDR2 SNEGSKA (reference sequence). The CDR3 is CSASGTSLGNEQFF. The CDR3 coding sequence is TGCAGTGCTTCCGGGACTAGTCTAGGAAATGAGCAGTTCTTC.

With regard to this clonotype: A read error may produce the germline difference seen at one junction end. This chain joins TRBV11-3 and TRBJ2-2; tentatively, D is TRBD2 (5 bases). CDR3 length equals 16 residues. Germline lookup yields CDR1 SGHNT and CDR2 YENEEA. This chain's CDR3 is CASNLDNRPGTGELFF. In DNA form, the CDR3 reads TGTGCCAGCAACTTAGACAACCGCCCGGGGACCGGGGAGCTGTTTTTT.

This clonotype was seen ten or more times. This chain links TRBV5-6 with TRBJ2-3; D remains unclear. Germline assignment: CDR1 SGHDT and CDR2 YYEEEE. This CDR3 contains 15 residues. The V end lost 4 bases, the J end lost 0 bases, and 12 bases lay between the germline ends. In DNA, the CDR3 is TGTGCCAGCAGCCTGAGGATTACTAGCACAGATACGCAGTATTTT. It codes for CASSLRITSTDTQYF.

As to this clonotype: Relative to the germline gene, one junction end is altered; a read error may explain this. Here the CDR3 reads CASTSDSMNAEAFF. In nucleotides, the CDR3 is TGTGCCAGCACTTCCGACAGTATGAACGCTGAAGCTTTCTTT. The V and J genes are TRBV12-3 or TRBV12-4 and TRBJ1-1; a possible D gene is TRBD1 (5 bases). CDR3 length: 14 residues.

The chain carries TRBV2 and TRBJ1-1; no firm D call. CDR1 is SNHLY, CDR2 FYNNEI, per germline. The ends were cut back, 1 base at V and 6 bases at J, with 9 bases in the middle. This CDR3 is 13 amino acids long. The CDR3 DNA follows: TGTGCCAGCAGTGAAGATGAGATCGCTGAAGCTTTCTTT. Residues: CASSEDEIAEAFF.

There are many counts of this clonotype. This chain joins TRBV4-1 and TRBJ2-5; D is unclear. V lost 1 base and J lost 4, with 16 bases in between. Germline V lookup: CDR1 MGHRA, CDR2 YSYEKL. This CDR3 is built from 16 residues. CDR3 nucleotide sequence: TGCGCCAGCAGCCAAGCGGAGACGTGGGGTCGAGAGACCCAGTACTTC. Translating it yields CASSQAETWGRETQYF.

Regarding this clonotype: This could be a read error, since a much larger clone is one nucleotide away. The rearrangement uses TRBV6-1 and TRBJ2-7; TRBD2 aligns across 10 bases. The ends lost 7 bases at V and 3 bases at J; junction bases unmatched: 6. The CDR3 runs 14 residues. Germline CDR1 reads MNHNS; CDR2 reads SASEGT. The chain's CDR3 is CASTLSGRVYEQYF. The CDR3 DNA reads as TGTGCCAGCACCCTCAGCGGGAGGGTCTACGAGCAGTACTTC.

For this clonotype: The final CDR3 position lacks the conserved phenylalanine or tryptophan, pointing to a likely read error. This chain connects TRBV11-3 to TRBJ2-1; a possible D gene is TRBD1 (6 bases). V lost 5 bases and J lost 5, with 16 bases in between. Germline loops: CDR1 SGHNT, CDR2 YENEEA. This CDR3 has 15 residues. CDR3 nucleotide sequence: TGTGCCAGCAGCCGTACAGGGACAAGAGACAATGAGCAGTTCTTG. As protein: CASSRTGTRDNEQFL.

By sample fraction, this clonotype is medium-sized (0.01 to 0.1%). This rearrangement joins TRBV28 to TRBJ1-5; D unclear. V lost 8 bases, J lost 0 bases, and 11 bases lay in between. Germline CDR1 and CDR2: MDHEN and SYDVKM. This CDR3 contains 14 residues. CDR3 sequence reads: CASQTADSNQPQHF. The CDR3 DNA is TGTGCCAGCCAAACGGCTGATAGCAATCAGCCCCAGCATTTT.

This clonotype qualifies as medium-sized. The rearrangement links TRBV3-1 to TRBJ2-1, with 7 bases fitting TRBD1. The germline V gene has CDR1 LGHDT and CDR2 YNNKEL (reference sequence). The CDR3 has 18 amino acids. Unmatched junction bases numbered 12, after V lost 4 bases and J lost 0 bases. DNA for the CDR3: TGTGCCAGCAGCCTATTTGGGACAGTGAGTAGCTCCTACAATGAGCAGTTCTTC. It is translated as CASSLFGTVSSSYNEQFF.

This clonotype was observed many times. The gene calls are TRBV5-5 and TRBJ2-1; perhaps D is TRBD1 or TRBD2 (6 bases each). V lost 3 bases, J lost 7 bases, and 17 bases lay in between. Germline values: CDR1 SGHKS, CDR2 YYEKEE (reference sequence). The CDR3 has 15 residues. This CDR3 reads CASSWGLALRNEQFF. CDR3 coding DNA: TGTGCCAGCAGCTGGGGGCTAGCGCTGAGAAATGAGCAGTTCTTC.

This clonotype was seen repeatedly, ten times or more. This chain connects TRBV5-1 to TRBJ2-6; 8 bases are shared with TRBD1. CDR3 length: 16 residues. Germline V lookup: CDR1 SGHRS, CDR2 YFSETQ. V gave up 4 bases and J gave up 2 bases; unmatched junction bases: 5. CDR3 in amino acids: CASSPGQATGANVLTF. The CDR3 coding sequence is TGCGCCAGCAGCCCGGGACAGGCGACTGGGGCCAACGTCCTGACTTTC.

This clonotype counts as medium-sized. The chain has TRBV15 and TRBJ1-4; no clear D gene. Germline V lookup: CDR1 LNHNV, CDR2 YYDKDF (reference sequence). The CDR3 has 14 residues. V lost 0 bases and J lost 6, with 8 bases in between. CDR3 region: CATSRDRVDEKLFF. The CDR3 nucleotides are TGTGCCACCAGCAGAGATCGGGTAGATGAAAAACTGTTTTTT. The whole variable domain, filled in from reference TRBV15 and TRBJ1-4, reads DAMVIQNPRYQVTQFGKPVTLSCSQTLNHNVMYWYQQKSSQAPKLLFHYYDKDFNNEADTPDNFQSRRPNTSFCFLDIRSPGLGDTAMYLCATSRDRVDEKLFFGSGTQLSVL.

Relative to its sample, this clonotype is medium-sized (0.01 to 0.1%). The chain has TRBV6-1 and TRBJ2-7; possibly TRBD1 for D (6 bases). CDR1 is MNHNS and CDR2 is SASEGT in the germline V gene. This CDR3 has 15 amino acids. With 2 bases removed from V and 1 base from J, the gap between germline ends came to 12 bases. CDR3 loop: CASSEYRTASYEQYF. For the CDR3, the DNA is TGTGCCAGCAGTGAATACCGGACAGCTTCCTACGAGCAGTACTTC.

With respect to this clonotype: The junction differs from germline at one of its ends, possibly a read error. The J gene is TRBJ1-5, the V gene TRBV28; D unresolved. CDR1 and CDR2 from the germline V gene are MDHEN and SYDVKM. The CDR3 runs to 19 residues. The DNA of the CDR3 is TGTGCCAGCAGACTATCCGCCAGTTGGGCCCTTCGCGAGAATCAGCCCCAGCACTTT. Translated, it gives CASRLSASWALRENQPQHF.

By share, this clonotype ranks as medium-sized (0.01 to 0.1%). CDR3 bases: TGTGCCAGCAGCCGATATGGCTACACCTTC. This gives the protein CASSRYGYTF. The J gene is TRBJ1-2, the V gene TRBV12-3 or TRBV12-4; D is unresolved. This CDR3 spans 10 amino acids. Trimming removed 6 bases from V and 5 bases from J, with 4 bases in between.

This clonotype is categorized as medium-sized. The V and J genes are TRBV7-2 and TRBJ2-2, with a weak D call TRBD1 (5 bases). Germline CDR1 reads SGHTA; CDR2 reads FQGNSA. The V end lost 2 bases, the J end lost 8 bases, and 12 bases lay between the germline ends. This CDR3 has 14 residues. The CDR3 sequence is CASSLSRTSGELFF. As DNA, the CDR3 is TGTGCCAGCAGCTTAAGTAGGACAAGTGGGGAGCTGTTTTTT.

Ten or more counts support this clonotype. The chain couples TRBV4-1 to TRBJ1-6; D is unresolved. Deletions cut 2 bases from V and 8 bases from J, with 4 bases between. The germline V gene encodes CDR1 MGHRA and CDR2 YSYEKL. The CDR3 consists of 12 residues. The CDR3 is CASSQPYSPLHF. The CDR3 DNA reads TGCGCCAGCAGCCAACCATATTCACCCCTCCACTTT.